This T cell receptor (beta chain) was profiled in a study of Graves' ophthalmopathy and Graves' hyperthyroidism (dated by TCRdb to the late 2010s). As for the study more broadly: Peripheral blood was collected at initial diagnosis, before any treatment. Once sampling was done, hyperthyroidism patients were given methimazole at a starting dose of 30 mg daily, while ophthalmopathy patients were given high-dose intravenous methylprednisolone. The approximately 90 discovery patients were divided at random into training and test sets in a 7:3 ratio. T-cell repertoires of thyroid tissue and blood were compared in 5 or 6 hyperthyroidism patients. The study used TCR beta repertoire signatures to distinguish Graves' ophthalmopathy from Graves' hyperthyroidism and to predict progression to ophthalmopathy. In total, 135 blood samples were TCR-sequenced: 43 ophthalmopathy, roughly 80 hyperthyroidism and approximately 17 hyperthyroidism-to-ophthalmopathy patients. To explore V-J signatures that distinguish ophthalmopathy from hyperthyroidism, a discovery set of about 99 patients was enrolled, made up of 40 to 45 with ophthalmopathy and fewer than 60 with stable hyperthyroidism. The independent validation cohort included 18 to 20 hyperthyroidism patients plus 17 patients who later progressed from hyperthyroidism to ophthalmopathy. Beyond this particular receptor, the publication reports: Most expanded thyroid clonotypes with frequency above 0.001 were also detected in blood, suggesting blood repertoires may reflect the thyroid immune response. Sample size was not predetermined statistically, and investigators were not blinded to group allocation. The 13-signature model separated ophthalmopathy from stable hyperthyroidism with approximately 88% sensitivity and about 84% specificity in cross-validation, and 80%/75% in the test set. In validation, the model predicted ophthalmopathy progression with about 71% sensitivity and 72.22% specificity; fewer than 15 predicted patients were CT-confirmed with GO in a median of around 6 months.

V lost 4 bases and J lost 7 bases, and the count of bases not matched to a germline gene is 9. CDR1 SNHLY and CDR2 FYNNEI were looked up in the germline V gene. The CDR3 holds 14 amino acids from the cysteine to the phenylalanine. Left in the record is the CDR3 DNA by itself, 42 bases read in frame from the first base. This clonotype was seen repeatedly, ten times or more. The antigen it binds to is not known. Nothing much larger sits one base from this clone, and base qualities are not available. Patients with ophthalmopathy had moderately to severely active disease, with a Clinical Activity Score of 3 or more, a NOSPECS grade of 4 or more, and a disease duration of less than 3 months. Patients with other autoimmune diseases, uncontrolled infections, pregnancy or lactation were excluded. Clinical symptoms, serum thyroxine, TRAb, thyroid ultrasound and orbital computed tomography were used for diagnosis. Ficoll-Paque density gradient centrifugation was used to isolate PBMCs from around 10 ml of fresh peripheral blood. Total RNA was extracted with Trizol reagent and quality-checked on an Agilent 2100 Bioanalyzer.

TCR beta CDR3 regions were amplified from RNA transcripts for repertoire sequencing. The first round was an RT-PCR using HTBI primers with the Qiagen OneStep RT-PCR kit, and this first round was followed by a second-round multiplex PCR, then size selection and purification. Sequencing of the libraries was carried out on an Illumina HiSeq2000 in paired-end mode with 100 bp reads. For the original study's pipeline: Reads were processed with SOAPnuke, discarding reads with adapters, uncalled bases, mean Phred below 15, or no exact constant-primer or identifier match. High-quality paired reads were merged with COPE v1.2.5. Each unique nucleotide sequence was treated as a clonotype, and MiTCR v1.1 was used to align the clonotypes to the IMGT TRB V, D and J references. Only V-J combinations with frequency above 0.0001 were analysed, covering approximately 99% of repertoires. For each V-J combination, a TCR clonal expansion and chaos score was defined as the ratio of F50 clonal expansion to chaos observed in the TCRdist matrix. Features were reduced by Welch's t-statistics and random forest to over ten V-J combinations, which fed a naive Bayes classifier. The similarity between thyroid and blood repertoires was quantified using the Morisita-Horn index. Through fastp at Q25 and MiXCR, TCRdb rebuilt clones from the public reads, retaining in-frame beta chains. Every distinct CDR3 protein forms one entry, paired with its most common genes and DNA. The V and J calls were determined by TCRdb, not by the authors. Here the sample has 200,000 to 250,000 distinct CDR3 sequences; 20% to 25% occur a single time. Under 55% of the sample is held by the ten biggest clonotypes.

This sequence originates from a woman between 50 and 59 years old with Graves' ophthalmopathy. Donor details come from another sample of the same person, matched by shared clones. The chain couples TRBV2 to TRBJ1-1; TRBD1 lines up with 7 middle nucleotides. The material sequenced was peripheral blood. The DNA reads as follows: TGTGCCAGCAGTGCCTCAGGGGGTAATAGTGAAGCTTTCTTT. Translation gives CASSASGGNSEAFF.